This T cell receptor beta chain was recovered during a study of CD8 T cells in Susac syndrome (dated by TCRdb to the late 2010s). Context from the whole study: Whether CD8+ T cell activation and differentiation in Susac syndrome was antigen driven was tested using repertoire sequencing.

Paper-wide results and their limitations: The number of individuals in the TCR sequencing and HLA analysis was recognized as being relatively small.

RNA was extracted using the RNeasy kit, and roughly 0.45 to 1 microgram was reverse transcribed with random hexamers. TCR beta CDR3 regions were amplified with the immunoSEQ multiplex PCR assay covering 54 Vbeta and 13 Jbeta segments. PCR amplification bias was corrected using a synthetic template baseline for primer optimization and computational correction. In the authors' own workflow: Reads were annotated to V, D and J genes according to IMGT and were analyzed with immunoSEQ Analyzer, with only productive sequences retained. To calculate clonality, Shannon entropy was normalized by log2 of the number of productive unique sequences and then subtracted from one. For each patient and control, public and private clones were evaluated among the 100 most prevalent clones. Susac-specific clones were defined as absent from healthy and MS cohorts, over a thousand published viral clones and other ImmuneACCESS disease sequences. TCRdb reprocessing: public reads trimmed at Q25 with fastp, clones called with MiXCR, in-frame beta chains kept. Under each unique CDR3 protein, matching rows form one entry showing the most common genes and DNA. These V and J calls rely on TCRdb rather than the paper's analysis. A total of roughly 180,000 distinct CDR3 sequences appear in this sample, about 95% of them only once. The top ten clones comprise around 0.11% of the sample.

A word on this clonotype: Its antigen is still unknown. Base qualities are not recorded, but no much larger clone differs from it by a single base.

High-throughput TCR beta sequencing profiled peripheral blood CD8+ and CD4+ T cells from healthy donors, Susac syndrome patients and multiple sclerosis patients. Healthy donors were age- and sex-matched controls. Bulk CD8+ and CD4+ T cells were purified magnetically by negative isolation, whereas CD8+ TEMRA cells were enriched by FACS. Blood was drawn into EDTA tubes, processed within 24 hours, and PBMCs were isolated by density gradient centrifugation. PBMCs intended for TCR sequencing were cryopreserved in liquid nitrogen and were subsequently thawed in a 37 degrees C water bath. A purity of at least 90% was achieved for sorted or isolated CD4+, CD8+ and CD8+ TEMRA cells. Material: CD4+ T cells from PBMCs. This receptor was obtained from a human donor in good health.

The CDR3 loop reads CASSPPSGKETQYF. Read as DNA, the sequence is TGTGCCAGCTCACCACCTAGCGGGAAAGAGACCCAGTACTTC. In this chain, TRBV18 is recombined with TRBJ2-5; TRBD2 matches 8 bases in the middle. From the cysteine up to the phenylalanine, the CDR3 has a length of 14 residues. Just the 42-base CDR3 DNA is kept, in frame starting at base 1. Unmatched junction bases come to 0, with V trimmed by 0 bases and J by 3 bases. The germline V gene provides CDR1 KGHSH and CDR2 LQKENI.